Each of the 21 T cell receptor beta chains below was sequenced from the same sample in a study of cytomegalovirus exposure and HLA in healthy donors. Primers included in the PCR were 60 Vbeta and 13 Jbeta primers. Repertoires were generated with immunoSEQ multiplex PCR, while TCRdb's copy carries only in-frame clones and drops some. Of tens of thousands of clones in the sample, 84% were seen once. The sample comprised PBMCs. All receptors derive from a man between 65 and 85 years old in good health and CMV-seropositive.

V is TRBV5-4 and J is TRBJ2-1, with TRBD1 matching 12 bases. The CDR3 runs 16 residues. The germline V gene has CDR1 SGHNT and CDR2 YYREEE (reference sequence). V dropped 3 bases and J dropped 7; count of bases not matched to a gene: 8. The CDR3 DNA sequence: TGTGCCAGCAGCTCACCGGGACAGGGGGCGAGGAATGAGCAGTTCTTC. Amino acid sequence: CASSSPGQGARNEQFF.

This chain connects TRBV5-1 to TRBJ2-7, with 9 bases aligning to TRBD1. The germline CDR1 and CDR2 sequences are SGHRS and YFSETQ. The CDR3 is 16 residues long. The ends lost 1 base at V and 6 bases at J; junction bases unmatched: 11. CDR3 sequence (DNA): TGCGCCAGCAGCTTGAGGCCGGGACAGGGTCGGGGCGAGCAGTACTTC. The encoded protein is CASSLRPGQGRGEQYF.

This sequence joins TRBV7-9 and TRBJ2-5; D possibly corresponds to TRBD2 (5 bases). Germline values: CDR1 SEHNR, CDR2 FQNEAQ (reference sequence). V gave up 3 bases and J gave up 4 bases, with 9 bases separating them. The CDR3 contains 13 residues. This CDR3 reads CASSFGVAETQYF. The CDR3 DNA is TGTGCCAGCAGCTTCGGGGTAGCAGAGACCCAGTACTTC.

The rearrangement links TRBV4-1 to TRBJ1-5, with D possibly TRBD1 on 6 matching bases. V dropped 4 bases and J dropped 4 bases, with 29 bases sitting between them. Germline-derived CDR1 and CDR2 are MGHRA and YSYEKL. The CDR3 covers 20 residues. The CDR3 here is CASSRLPGHPKLGANQPQHF. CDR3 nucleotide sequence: TGCGCCAGCAGCCGACTACCAGGACATCCAAAATTGGGGGCTAATCAGCCCCAGCATTTT.

CDR3 in DNA: TGTGCCAGCAGCTTTAACAGGGGAGAGACCCAGTACTTC. Its translation: CASSFNRGETQYF. The chain is built from TRBV7-2 and TRBJ2-5, with TRBD1 matching 7 bases. The CDR3 has 13 residues. V dropped 3 bases and J dropped 4; count of bases not matched to a gene: 2. CDR1 and CDR2 (germline): SGHTA, FQGNSA. Together with reference TRBV7-2 and TRBJ2-5, the CDR3 gives the full variable domain: GAGVSQSPSNKVTEKGKDVELRCDPISGHTALYWYRQSLGQGLEFLIYFQGNSAPDKSGLPSDRFSAERTGGSVSTLTIQRTQQEDSAVYLCASSFNRGETQYFGPGTRLLVL.

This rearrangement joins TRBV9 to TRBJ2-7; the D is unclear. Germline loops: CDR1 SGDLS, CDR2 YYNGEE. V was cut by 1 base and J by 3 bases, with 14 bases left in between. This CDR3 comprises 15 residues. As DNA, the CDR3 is TGTGCCAGCAGCGTATCTCCCACAGAGCTCTACGAGCAGTACTTC. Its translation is CASSVSPTELYEQYF. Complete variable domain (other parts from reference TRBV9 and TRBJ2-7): DSGVTQTPKHLITATGQRVTLRCSPRSGDLSVYWYQQSLDQGLQFLIQYYNGEERAKGNILERFSAQQFPDLHSELNLSSLELGDSALYFCASSVSPTELYEQYFGPGTRLTVT.

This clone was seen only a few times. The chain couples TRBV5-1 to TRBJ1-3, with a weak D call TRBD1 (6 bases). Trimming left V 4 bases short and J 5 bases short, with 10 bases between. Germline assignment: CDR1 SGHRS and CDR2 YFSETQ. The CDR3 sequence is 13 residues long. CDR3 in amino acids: CASSLGGRNTIYF. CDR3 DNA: TGCGCCAGCAGCCTGGGGGGCAGAAACACCATATATTTT.

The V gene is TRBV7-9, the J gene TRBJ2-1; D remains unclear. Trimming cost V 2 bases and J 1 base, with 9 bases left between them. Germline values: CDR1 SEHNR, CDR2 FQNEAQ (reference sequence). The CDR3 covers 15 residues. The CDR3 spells CASSLTGVSYNEQFF. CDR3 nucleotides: TGTGCCAGCAGCTTAACGGGTGTTTCCTACAATGAGCAGTTCTTC. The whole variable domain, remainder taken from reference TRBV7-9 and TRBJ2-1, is DTGVSQNPRHKITKRGQNVTFRCDPISEHNRLYWYRQTLGQGPEFLTYFQNEAQLEKSRLLSDRFSAERPKGSFSTLEIQRTEQGDSAMYLCASSLTGVSYNEQFFGPGTRLTVL.

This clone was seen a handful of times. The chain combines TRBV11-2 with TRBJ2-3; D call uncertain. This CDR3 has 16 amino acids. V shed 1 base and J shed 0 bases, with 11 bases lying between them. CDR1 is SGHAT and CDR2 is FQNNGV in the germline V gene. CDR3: CASSLAVFPSTDTQYF. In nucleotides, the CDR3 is TGTGCCAGCAGCTTAGCGGTATTTCCTAGCACAGATACGCAGTATTTT.

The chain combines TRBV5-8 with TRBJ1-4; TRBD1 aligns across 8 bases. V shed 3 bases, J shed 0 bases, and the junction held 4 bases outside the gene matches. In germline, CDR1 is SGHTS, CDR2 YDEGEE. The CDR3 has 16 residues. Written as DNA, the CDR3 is TGTGCCAGCAGCTCAGGGGGCGGTTCAACTAATGAAAAACTGTTTTTT. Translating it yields CASSSGGGSTNEKLFF.

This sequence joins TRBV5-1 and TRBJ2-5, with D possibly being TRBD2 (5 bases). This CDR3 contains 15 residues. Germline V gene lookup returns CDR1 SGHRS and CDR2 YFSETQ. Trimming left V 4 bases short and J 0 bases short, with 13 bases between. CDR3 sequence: CASSHTSTNQETQYF. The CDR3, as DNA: TGCGCCAGCAGCCACACTAGTACGAACCAAGAGACCCAGTACTTC.

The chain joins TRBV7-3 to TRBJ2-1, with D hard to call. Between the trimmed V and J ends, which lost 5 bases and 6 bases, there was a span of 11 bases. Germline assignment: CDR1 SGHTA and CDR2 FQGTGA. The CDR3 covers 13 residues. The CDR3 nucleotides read TGTGCCAGCAGCCCATCGCGCGTCAATGAGCAGTTCTTC. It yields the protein CASSPSRVNEQFF.

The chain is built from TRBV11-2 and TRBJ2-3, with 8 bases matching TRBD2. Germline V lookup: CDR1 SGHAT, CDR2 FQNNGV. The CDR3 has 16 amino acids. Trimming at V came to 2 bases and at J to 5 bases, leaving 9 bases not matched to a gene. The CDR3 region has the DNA TGTGCCAGCAGCTTATGGGTTAGCGGGGCGGTAGATACGCAGTATTTT. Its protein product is CASSLWVSGAVDTQYF.

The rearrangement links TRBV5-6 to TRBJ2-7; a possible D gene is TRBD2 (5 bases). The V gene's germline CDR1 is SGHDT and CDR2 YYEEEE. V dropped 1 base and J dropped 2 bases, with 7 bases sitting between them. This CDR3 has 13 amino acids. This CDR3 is CASSLKGAYEQYF. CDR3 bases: TGTGCCAGCAGCTTGAAGGGAGCCTACGAGCAGTACTTC.

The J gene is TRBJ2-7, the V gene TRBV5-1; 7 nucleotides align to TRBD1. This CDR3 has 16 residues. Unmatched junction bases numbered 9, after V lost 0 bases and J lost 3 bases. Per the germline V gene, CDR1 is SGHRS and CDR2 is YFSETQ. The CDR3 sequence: CASSLVLGTDNYEQYF. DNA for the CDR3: TGCGCCAGCAGCTTGGTTCTCGGGACAGACAACTACGAGCAGTACTTC.

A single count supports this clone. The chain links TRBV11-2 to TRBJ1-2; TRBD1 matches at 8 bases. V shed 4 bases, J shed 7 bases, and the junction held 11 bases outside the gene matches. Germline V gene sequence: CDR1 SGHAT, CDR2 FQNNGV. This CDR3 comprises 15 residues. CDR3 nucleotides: TGTGCCAGCAGCTCTTCCGGGACAGGATCTTTTGGCTACACCTTC. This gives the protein CASSSSGTGSFGYTF.

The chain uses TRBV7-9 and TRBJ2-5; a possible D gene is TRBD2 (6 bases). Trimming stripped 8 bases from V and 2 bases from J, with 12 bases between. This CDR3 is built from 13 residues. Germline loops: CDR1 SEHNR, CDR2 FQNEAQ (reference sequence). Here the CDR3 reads CASGGSPQETQYF. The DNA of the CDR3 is TGTGCCAGCGGAGGGTCCCCACAAGAGACCCAGTACTTC.

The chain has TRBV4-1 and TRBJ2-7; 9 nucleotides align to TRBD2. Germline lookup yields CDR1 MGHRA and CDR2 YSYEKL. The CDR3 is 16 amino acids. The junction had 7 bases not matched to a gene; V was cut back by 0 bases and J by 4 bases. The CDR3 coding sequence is TGCGCCAGCAGCCAAGACGATAGCGGGAGTACGTACGAGCAGTACTTC. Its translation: CASSQDDSGSTYEQYF.

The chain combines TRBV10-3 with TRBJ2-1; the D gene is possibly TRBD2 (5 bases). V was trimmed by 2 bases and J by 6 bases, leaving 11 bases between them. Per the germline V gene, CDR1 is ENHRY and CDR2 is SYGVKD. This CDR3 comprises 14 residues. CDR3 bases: TGTGCCATCAGTGAGCAGGTCGGGATCAATGAGCAGTTCTTC. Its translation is CAISEQVGINEQFF.

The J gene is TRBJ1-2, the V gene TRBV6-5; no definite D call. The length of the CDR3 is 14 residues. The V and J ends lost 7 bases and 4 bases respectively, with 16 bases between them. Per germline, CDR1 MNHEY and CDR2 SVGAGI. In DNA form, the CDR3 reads TGTGCCAGCACTGACTCCCCCCGGAGCTATGGCTACACCTTC. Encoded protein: CASTDSPRSYGYTF.

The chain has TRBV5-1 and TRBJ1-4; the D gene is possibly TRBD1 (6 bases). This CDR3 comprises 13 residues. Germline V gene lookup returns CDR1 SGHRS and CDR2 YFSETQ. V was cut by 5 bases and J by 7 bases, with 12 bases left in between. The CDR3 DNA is TGCGCCAGCAGGGGGGGGGCCGGTGAAAAACTGTTTTTT. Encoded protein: CASRGGAGEKLFF.